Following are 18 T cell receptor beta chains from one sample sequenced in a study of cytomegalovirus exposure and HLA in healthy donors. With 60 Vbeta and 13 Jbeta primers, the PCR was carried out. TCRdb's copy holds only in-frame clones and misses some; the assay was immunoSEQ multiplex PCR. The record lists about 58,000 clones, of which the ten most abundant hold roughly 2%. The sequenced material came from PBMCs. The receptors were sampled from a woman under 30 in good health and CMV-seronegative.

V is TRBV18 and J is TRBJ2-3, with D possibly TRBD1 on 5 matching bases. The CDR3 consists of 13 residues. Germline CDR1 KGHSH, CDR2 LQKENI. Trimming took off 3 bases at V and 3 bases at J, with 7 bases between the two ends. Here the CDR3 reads CASSPQGTDTQYF. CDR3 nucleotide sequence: TGTGCCAGCTCACCTCAGGGTACAGATACGCAGTATTTT.

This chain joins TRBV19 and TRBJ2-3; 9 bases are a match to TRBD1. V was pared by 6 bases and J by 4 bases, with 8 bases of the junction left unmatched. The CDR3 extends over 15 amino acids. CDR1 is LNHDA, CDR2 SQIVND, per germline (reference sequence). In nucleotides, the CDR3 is TGTGCCAGTAGATCCGGACAGGGGATGTCAGATACGCAGTATTTT. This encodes CASRSGQGMSDTQYF.

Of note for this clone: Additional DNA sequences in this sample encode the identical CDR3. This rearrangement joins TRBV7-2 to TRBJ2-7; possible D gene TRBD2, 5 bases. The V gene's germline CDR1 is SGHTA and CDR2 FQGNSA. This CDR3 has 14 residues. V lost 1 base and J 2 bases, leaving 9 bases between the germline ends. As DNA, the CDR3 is TGTGCCAGCAGCTTAGGGCGGACTCCCTACGAGCAGTACTTC. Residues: CASSLGRTPYEQYF. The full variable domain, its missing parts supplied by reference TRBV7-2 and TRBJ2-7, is GAGVSQSPSNKVTEKGKDVELRCDPISGHTALYWYRQSLGQGLEFLIYFQGNSAPDKSGLPSDRFSAERTGGSVSTLTIQRTQQEDSAVYLCASSLGRTPYEQYFGPGTRLTVT.

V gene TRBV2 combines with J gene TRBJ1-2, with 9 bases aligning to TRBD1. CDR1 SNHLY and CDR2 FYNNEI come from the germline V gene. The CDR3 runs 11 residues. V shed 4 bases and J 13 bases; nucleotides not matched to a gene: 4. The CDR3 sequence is CASSATGGPTF. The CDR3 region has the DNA TGTGCCAGCAGTGCCACAGGGGGCCCCACCTTC.

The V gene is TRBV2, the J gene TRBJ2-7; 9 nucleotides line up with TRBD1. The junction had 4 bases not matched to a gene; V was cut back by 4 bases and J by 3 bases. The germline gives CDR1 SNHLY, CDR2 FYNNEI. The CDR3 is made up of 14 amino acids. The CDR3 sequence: CASSVDRGRYEQYF. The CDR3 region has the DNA TGTGCCAGCAGTGTGGACAGGGGACGCTACGAGCAGTACTTC.

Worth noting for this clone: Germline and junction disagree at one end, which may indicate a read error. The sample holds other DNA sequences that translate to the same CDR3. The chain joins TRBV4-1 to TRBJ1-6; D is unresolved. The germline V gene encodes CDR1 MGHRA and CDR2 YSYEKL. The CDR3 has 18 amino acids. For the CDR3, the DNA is TGCGCCAGCAGCCAAGCCCCCCCCGGGAGCTCCTATAATTCACCCCTACACTTT. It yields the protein CASSQAPPGSSYNSPLHF.

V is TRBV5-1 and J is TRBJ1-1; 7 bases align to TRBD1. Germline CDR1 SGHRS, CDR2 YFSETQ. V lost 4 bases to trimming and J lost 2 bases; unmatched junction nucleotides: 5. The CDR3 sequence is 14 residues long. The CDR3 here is CASSPDRDNTEAFF. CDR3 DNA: TGCGCCAGCAGCCCCGACAGGGATAACACTGAAGCTTTCTTT.

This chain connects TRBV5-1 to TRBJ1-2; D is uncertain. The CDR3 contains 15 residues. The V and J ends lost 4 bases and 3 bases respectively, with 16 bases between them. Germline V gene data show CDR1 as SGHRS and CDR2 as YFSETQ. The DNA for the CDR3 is TGCGCCAGCAGCCCCCAGGCCGGGAGGGACTATGGCTACACCTTC. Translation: CASSPQAGRDYGYTF. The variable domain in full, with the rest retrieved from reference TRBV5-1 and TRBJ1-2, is KAGVTQTPRYLIKTRGQQVTLSCSPISGHRSVSWYQQTPGQGLQFLFEYFSETQRNKGNFPGRFSGRQFSNSRSEMNVSTLELGDSALYLCASSPQAGRDYGYTFGSGTRLTVV.

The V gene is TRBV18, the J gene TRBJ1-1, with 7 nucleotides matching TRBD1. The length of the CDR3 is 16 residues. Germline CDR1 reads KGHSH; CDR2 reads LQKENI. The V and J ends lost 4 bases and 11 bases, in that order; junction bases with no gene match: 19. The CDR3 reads CASSLSTPLPTGTAFF. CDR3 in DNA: TGTGCCAGCTCACTCTCAACACCCCTTCCGACAGGGACTGCTTTCTTT.

CDR3 in amino acids: CASRPKGNEQYF. Here the CDR3 DNA reads TGTGCCAGCAGACCAAAGGGGAACGAGCAGTACTTC. The rearrangement links TRBV5-5 to TRBJ2-7; D may be TRBD1 (5 bases). The V and J ends lost 5 bases and 5 bases respectively, with 11 bases between them. CDR1 is SGHKS and CDR2 is YYEKEE in the germline V gene (reference sequence). The CDR3 extends over 12 amino acids. The full variable domain, in which reference TRBV5-5 and TRBJ2-7 provide the parts outside the CDR3, is DAGVTQSPTHLIKTRGQQVTLRCSPISGHKSVSWYQQVLGQGPQFIFQYYEKEERGRGNFPDRFSARQFPNYSSELNVNALLLGDSALYLCASRPKGNEQYFGPGTRLTVT.

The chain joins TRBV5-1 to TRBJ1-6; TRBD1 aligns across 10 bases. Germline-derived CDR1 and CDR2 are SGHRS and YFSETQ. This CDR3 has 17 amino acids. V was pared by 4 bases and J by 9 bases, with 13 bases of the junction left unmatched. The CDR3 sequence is CASSVAPGTGVVSPLHF. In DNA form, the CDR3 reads TGCGCCAGCAGCGTGGCCCCGGGGACAGGGGTCGTTTCACCCCTCCACTTT.

Here the CDR3 reads CASSRLQSGSAGEQYF. As DNA, the CDR3 is TGTGCCAGCAGCCGACTTCAGAGCGGGAGTGCGGGCGAGCAGTACTTC. The rearrangement joins TRBV6-6 to TRBJ2-7, with 8 bases fitting TRBD2. The CDR3 totals 16 residues. V lost 6 bases to trimming and J lost 6 bases; unmatched junction nucleotides: 16. The germline V gene has CDR1 MNHNY and CDR2 SVGAGI (reference sequence).

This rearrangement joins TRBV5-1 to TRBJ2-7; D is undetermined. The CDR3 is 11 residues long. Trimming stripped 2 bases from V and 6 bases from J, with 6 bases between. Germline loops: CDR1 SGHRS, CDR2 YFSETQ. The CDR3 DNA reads TGCGCCAGCAGCTTCCCGGGCGAGCAGTACTTC. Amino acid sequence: CASSFPGEQYF.

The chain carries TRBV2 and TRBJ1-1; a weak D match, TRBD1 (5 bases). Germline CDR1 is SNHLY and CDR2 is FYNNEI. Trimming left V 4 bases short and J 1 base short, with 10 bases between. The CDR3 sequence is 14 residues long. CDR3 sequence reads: CASSVLGPNTEAFF. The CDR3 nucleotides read TGTGCCAGCAGTGTTCTGGGGCCGAACACTGAAGCTTTCTTT.

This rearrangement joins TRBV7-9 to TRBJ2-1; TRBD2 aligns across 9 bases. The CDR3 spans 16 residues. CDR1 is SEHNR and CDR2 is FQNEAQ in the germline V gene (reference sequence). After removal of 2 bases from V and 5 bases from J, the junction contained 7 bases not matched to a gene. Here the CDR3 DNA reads TGTGCCAGCAGCTTAATGGCGGGGGGGTTCAACAATGAGCAGTTCTTC. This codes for CASSLMAGGFNNEQFF.

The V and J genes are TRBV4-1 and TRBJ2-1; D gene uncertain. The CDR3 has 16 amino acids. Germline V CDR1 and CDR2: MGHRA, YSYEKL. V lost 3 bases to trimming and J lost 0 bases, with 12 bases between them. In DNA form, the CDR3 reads TGCGCCAGCAGCCACTTAGACATGATCTCCTACAATGAGCAGTTCTTC. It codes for CASSHLDMISYNEQFF.

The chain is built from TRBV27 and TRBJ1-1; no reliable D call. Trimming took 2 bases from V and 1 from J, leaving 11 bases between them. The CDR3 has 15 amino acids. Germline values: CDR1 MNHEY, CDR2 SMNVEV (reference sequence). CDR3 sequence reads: CASSLNGGGNTEAFF. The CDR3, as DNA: TGTGCCAGCAGTTTAAATGGAGGAGGGAACACTGAAGCTTTCTTT.

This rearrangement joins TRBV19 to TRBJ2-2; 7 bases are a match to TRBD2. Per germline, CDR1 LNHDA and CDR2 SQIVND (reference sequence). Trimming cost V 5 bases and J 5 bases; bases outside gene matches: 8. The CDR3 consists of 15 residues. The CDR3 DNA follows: TGTGCCAGTAGTGCGGGACTACCCAGAACCGGGGAGCTGTTTTTT. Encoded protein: CASSAGLPRTGELFF.